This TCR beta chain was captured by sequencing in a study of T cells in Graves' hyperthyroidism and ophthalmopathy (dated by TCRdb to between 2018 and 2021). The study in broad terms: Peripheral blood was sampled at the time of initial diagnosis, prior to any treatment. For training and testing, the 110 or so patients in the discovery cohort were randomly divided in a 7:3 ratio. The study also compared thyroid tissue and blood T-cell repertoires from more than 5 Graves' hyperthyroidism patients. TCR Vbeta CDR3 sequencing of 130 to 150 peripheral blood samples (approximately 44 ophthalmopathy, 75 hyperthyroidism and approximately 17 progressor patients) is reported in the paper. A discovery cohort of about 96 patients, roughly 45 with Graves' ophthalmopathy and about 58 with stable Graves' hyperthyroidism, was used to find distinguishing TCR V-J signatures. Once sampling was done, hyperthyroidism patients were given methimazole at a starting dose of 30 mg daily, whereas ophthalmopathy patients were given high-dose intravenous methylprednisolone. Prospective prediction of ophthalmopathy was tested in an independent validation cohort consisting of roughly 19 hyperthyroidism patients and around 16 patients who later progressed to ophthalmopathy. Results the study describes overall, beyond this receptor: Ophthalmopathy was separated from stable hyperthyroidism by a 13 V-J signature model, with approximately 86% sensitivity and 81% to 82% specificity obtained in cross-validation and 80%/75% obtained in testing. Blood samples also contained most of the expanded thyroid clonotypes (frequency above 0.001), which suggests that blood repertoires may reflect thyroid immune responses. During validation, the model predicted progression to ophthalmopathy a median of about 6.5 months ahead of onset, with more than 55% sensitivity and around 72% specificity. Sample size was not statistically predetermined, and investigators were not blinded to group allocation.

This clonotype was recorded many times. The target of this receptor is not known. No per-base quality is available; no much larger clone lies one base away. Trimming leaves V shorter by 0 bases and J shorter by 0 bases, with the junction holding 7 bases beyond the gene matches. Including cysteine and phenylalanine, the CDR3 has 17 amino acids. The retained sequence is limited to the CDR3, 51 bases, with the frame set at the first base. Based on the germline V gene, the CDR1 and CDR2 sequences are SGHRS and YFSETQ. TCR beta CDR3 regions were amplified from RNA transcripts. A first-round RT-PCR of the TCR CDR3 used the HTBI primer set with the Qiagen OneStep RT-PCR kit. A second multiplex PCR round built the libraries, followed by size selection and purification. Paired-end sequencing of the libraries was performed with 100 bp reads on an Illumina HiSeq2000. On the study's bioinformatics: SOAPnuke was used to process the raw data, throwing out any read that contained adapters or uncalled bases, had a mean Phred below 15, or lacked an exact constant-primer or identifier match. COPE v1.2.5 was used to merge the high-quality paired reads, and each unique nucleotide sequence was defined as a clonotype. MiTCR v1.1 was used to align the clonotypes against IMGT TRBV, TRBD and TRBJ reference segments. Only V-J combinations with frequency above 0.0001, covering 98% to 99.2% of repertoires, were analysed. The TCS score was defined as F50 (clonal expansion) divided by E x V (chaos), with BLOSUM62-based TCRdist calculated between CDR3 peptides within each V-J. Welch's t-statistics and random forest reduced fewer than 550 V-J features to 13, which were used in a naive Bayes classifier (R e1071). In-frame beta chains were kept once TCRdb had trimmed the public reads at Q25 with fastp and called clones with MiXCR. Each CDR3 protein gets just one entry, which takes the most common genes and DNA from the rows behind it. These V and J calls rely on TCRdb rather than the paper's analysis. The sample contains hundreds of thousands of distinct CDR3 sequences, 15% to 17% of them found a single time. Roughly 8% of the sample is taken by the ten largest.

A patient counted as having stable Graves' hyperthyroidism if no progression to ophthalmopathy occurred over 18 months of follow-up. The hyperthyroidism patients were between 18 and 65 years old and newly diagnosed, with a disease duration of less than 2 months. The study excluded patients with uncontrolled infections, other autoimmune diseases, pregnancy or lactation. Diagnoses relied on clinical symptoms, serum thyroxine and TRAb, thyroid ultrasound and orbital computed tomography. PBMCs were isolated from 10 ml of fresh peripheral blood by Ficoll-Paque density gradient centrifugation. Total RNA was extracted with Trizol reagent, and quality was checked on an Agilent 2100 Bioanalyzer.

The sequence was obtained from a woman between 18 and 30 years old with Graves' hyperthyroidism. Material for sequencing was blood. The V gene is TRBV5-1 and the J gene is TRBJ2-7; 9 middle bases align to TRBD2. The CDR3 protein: CASSLGLAAGSSYEQYF. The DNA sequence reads TGCGCCAGCAGCTTGGGACTAGCGGCAGGAAGCTCCTACGAGCAGTACTTC.